This T cell receptor beta chain was found in a study of blood T cells in healthy people across ages. Together with a sample-barcoded 5' primer, a J-beta primer mix was included in a second PCR lasting about 6 to 11 cycles. CDR3-containing paired-end reads numbered at least 3 million in each sample. From the 5' RACE reads, TCRdb called clonotypes with MiXCR, one entry per CDR3 protein. The repertoire holds more than 500,000 distinct CDR3 sequences, about 26% seen once, with 18% in the top ten. The germline gives CDR1 SGHKS, CDR2 YYEKEE (reference sequence). Trimming removed 4 bases at V and 11 bases at J, with 22 bases between. The CDR3 length is 15 residues. Every donor contributed around 10 milliliters of peripheral blood by blood draw. A minimum of 7 million PBMCs was isolated per sample.

This chain joins TRBV5-5 and TRBJ2-1; D may be TRBD1 or TRBD2 (5 bases each). The sample was blood. The clonotype was recovered from a woman in her sixties or seventies in good health. The CDR3 coding sequence is TGTGCCAGCAGCAAAATCATGGGACCCTCCGGCCAGCAGTTCTTC. The encoded protein is CASSKIMGPSGQQFF. The variable domain in full, completed from reference TRBV5-5 and TRBJ2-1, reads DAGVTQSPTHLIKTRGQQVTLRCSPISGHKSVSWYQQVLGQGPQFIFQYYEKEERGRGNFPDRFSARQFPNYSSELNVNALLLGDSALYLCASSKIMGPSGQQFFGPGTRLTVL.